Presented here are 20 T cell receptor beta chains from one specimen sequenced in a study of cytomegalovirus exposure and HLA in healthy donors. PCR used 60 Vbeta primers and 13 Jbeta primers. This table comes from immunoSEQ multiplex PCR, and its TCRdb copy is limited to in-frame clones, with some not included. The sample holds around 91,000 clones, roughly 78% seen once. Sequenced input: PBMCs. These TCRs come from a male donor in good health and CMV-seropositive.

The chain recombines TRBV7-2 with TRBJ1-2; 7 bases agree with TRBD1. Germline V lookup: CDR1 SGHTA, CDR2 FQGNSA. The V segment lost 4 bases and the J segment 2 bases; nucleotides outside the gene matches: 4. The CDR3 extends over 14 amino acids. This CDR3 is CASSSLTGNYGYTF. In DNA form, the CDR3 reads TGTGCCAGCAGCTCCTTGACAGGGAACTATGGCTACACCTTC.

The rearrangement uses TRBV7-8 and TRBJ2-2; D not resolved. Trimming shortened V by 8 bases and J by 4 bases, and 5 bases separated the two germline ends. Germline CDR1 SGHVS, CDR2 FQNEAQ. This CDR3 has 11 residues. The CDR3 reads CASLITGELFF. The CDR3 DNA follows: TGTGCCAGCTTAATCACCGGGGAGCTGTTTTTT. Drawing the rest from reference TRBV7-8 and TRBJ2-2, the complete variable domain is GAGVSQSPRYKVAKRGQDVALRCDPISGHVSLFWYQQALGQGPEFLTYFQNEAQLDKSGLPSDRFFAERPEGSVSTLKIQRTQQEDSAVYLCASLITGELFFGEGSRLTVL.

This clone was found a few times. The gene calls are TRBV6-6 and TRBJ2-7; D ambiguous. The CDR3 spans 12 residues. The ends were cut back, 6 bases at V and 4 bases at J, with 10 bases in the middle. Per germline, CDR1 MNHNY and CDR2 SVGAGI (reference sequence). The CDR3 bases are TGTGCCAGCAGCCCTCACAGTTACGAGCAGTACTTC. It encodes CASSPHSYEQYF.

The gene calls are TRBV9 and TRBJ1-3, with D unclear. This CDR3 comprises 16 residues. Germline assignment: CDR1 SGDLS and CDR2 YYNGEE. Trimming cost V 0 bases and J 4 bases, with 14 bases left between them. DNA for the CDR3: TGTGCCAGCAGCGTAGGGGCAGACCTTGTGGGAAACACCATATATTTT. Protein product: CASSVGADLVGNTIYF.

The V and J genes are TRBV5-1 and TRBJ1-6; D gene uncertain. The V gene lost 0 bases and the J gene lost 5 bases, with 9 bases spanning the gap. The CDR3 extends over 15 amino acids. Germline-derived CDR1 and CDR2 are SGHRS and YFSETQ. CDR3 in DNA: TGCGCCAGCAGCTTGGCGGCAGGCAATAATTCACCCCTCCACTTT. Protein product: CASSLAAGNNSPLHF.

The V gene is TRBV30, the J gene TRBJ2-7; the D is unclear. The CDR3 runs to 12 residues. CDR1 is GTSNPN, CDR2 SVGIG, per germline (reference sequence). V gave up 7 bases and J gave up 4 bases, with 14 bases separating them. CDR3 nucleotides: TGTGCCTTAGCTGACTCTTCGTACGAGCAGTACTTC. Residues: CALADSSYEQYF.

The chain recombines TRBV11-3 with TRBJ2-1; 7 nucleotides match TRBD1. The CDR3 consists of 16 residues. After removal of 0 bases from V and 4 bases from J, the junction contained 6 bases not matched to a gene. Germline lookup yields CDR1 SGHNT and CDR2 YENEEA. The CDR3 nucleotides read TGTGCCAGCAGCTTAGATAAAGGGGGCAGATACAATGAGCAGTTCTTC. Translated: CASSLDKGGRYNEQFF.

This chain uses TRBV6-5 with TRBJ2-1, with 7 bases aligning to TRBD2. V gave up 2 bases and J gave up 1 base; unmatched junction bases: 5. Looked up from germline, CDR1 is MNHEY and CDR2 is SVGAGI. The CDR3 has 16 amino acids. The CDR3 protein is CASSYQLATSYNEQFF. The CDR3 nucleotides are TGTGCCAGCAGTTACCAACTAGCGACATCCTACAATGAGCAGTTCTTC.

The CDR3, as DNA: TGTGCCAGCAGTTCTAGACTAGCGGAAAACACGGATACGCAGTATTTT. Protein: CASSSRLAENTDTQYF. J is TRBJ2-3 and V is TRBV27; 9 bases are a match to TRBD2. Looked up from germline, CDR1 is MNHEY and CDR2 is SMNVEV (reference sequence). There are 16 residues in the CDR3. V was clipped by 4 bases and J by 6 bases; unmatched bases: 11.

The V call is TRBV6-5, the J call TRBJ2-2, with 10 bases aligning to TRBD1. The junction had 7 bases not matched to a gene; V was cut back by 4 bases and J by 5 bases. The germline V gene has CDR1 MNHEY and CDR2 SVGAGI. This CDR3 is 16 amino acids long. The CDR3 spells CASSLPGQGRTGELFF. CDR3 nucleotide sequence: TGTGCCAGCAGTTTACCGGGACAGGGGAGGACCGGGGAGCTGTTTTTT.

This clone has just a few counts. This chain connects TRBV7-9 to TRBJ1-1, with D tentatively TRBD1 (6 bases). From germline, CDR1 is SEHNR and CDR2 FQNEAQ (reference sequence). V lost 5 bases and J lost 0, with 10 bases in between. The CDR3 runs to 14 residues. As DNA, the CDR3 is TGTGCCAGCAGCCAAGGGACAATGAACACTGAAGCTTTCTTT. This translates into CASSQGTMNTEAFF.

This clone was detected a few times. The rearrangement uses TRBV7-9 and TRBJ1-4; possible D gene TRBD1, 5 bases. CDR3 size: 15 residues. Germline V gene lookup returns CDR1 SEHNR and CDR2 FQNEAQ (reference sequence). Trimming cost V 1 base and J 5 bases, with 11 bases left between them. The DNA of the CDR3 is TGTGCCAGCAGCTTAGAAGGAGGGGTAAATGAAAAACTGTTTTTT. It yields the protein CASSLEGGVNEKLFF.

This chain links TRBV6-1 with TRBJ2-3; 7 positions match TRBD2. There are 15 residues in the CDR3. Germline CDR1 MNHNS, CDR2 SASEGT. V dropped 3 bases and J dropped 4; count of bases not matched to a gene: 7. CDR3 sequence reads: CASSDRLGGADTQYF. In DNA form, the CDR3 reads TGTGCCAGCAGTGACCGCTTGGGGGGGGCAGATACGCAGTATTTT.

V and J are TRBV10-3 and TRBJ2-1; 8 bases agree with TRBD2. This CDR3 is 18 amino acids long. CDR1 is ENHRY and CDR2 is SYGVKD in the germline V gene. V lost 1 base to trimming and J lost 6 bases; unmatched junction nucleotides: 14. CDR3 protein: CAISEWFSAGGRGNEQFF. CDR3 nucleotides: TGTGCCATCAGTGAGTGGTTCTCGGCGGGGGGTAGGGGCAATGAGCAGTTCTTC.

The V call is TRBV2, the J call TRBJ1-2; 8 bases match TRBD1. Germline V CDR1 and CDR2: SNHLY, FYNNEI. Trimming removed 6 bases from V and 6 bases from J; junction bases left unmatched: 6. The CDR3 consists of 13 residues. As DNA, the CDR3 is TGTGCCAGCAGGAACAGGGGGTCGAATGGCTACACCTTC. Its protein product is CASRNRGSNGYTF.

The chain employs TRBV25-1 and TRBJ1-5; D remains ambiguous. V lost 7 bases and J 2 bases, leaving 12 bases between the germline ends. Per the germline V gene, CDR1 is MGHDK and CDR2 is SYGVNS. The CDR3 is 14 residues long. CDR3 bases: TGTGCCAGCAAGAGGGAGAGAGGCAATCAGCCCCAGCATTTT. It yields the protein CASKRERGNQPQHF.

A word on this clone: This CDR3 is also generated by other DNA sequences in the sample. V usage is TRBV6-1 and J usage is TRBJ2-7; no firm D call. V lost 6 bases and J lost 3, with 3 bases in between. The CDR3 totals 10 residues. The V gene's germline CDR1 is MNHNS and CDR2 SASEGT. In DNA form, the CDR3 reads TGTGCCAGCAGCAACTACGAGCAGTACTTC. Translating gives CASSNYEQYF.

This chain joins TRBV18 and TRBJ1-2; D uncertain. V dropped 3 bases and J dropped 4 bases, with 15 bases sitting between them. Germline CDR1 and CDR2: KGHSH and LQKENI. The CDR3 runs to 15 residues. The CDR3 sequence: CASSPGGSSSYGYTF. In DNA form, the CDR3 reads TGTGCCAGCTCACCCGGCGGGTCATCTAGCTATGGCTACACCTTC. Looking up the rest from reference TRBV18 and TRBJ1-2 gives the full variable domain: NAGVMQNPRHLVRRRGQEARLRCSPMKGHSHVYWYRQLPEEGLKFMVYLQKENIIDESGMPKERFSAEFPKEGPSILRIQQVVRGDSAAYFCASSPGGSSSYGYTFGSGTRLTVV.

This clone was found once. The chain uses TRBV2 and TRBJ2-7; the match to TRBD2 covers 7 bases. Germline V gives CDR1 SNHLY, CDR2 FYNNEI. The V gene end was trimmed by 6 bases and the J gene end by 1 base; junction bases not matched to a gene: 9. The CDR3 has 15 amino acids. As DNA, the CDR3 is TGTGCCAGCAGAGTAGCCGGACTAGGATCCTACGAGCAGTACTTC. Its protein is CASRVAGLGSYEQYF.

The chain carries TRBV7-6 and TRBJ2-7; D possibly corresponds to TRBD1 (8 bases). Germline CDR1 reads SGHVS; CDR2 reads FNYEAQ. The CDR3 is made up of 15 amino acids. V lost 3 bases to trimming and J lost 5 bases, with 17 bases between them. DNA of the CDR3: TGTGCCAGCAGCTTTTCAACAGGGGGGGAAAACGAGCAGTACTTC. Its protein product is CASSFSTGGENEQYF.